The 2 T cell receptor beta chains in this list originate from one sample, sequenced in a study of beta chain features in type 1 diabetes. The entirety of the isolated RNA underwent reverse transcription, so expressed TCRB transcripts were sequenced. Measured with immunoSEQ multiplex PCR; TCRdb has only the in-frame clones, and not every one. The sample includes about 130,000 clones, just over 9% seen only once; the top ten take 0.6% to 0.85%. The sample consisted of central memory CD4+ T cells from blood. The receptors derive from a man between 18 and 29 years old in good health.

This sequence joins TRBV10-3 and TRBJ2-1; D uncertain. In germline, CDR1 is ENHRY, CDR2 SYGVKD. The ends were cut back, 0 bases at V and 7 bases at J, with 7 bases in the middle. This CDR3 is 13 amino acids long. This chain's CDR3 is CAISESVENEQFF. The CDR3, as DNA: TGTGCCATCAGTGAGTCAGTTGAGAATGAGCAGTTCTTC.

This clone has just a few counts. V is TRBV4-2 and J is TRBJ2-3; the match to TRBD2 covers 10 bases. The CDR3 spans 15 residues. Germline CDR1 and CDR2: LGHNA and YNFKEQ. V gave up 4 bases and J gave up 5 bases; unmatched junction bases: 6. CDR3 sequence: CASSRERGGQDTQYF. As DNA, the CDR3 is TGTGCCAGCAGCCGAGAGCGGGGGGGCCAAGATACGCAGTATTTT.